This TCR beta chain was retrieved from a study of shared clonotypes between healthy human individuals. The length of the CDR3 is 14 residues. Trimming left V 1 base short and J 0 bases short, with 4 bases between. Germline V gene sequence: CDR1 KGHSH, CDR2 LQKENI. As for this clone: Other DNA sequences in the sample encode the same CDR3.

Assay used: immunoSEQ multiplex PCR; TCRdb lists only in-frame clones, some missing. This repertoire shows about 2.3 million clones, roughly 93% found once; its top ten account for about 0.41%. The TCR was taken from a man aged 18 to 29 in good health. Some clones in this sample may be carry-over from other donors' samples. Sequenced sample: naive CD4+ T cells from PBMCs. Subset here: CD45RA+ positively selected. The rearrangement joins TRBV18 to TRBJ1-5; D gene unclear. The CDR3 loop is CASSPLNSNQPQHF. The CDR3 bases are TGTGCCAGCTCACCACTAAATAGCAATCAGCCCCAGCATTTT.